This T cell receptor (beta chain) derives from a study of regulatory T cells in long-lasting Graves disease. This clonotype was recorded many times. As for time point: newly diagnosed GD, antithyroid drugs for less than 3 months. Following extraction of RNA from PBMCs, that RNA was used to make the TCR library. The CDR3 sequence is 16 residues long. Germline CDR1 MDHEN, CDR2 SYDVKM. V lost 6 bases and J lost 0, with 15 bases in between. According to the study, TCR beta libraries were built with iRepertoire HTBI primers and CDR3-region Arm-PCR. Using its own MiXCR run on the multiplex PCR reads, TCRdb lists one record per CDR3 protein. The table shows 360,000 or so distinct CDR3 sequences, with about 10% occurring only once. These data were also filed under a second study, of T cells in Graves' hyperthyroidism and ophthalmopathy.

Specimen: peripheral blood mononuclear cells (PBMCs), collected at new diagnosis, from a patient treated with antithyroid drugs. The V gene is TRBV28, the J gene TRBJ1-5, with D possibly TRBD1 on 5 matching bases. The TCR sequence derives from a woman aged 18-29 years with Graves disease. The CDR3 nucleotides are TGTGCCAGCAGCCCCCGAGACAGCTATAGCAATCAGCCCCAGCATTTT. This translates into CASSPRDSYSNQPQHF.